The next 20 T cell receptor beta chains were all read from a single sample in a study of CD8 T cells in ankylosing spondylitis (dated by TCRdb to about 2017). Library construction relied on 5' RACE. For sequencing, an Illumina HiSeq 2500 was employed. TCRdb reanalyzed the raw reads on its own, using fastp at Q25 for trimming and MiXCR for clone calling, and kept in-frame beta chains. A single entry per CDR3 protein holds the most common genes and DNA from its merged rows. The sample table records 200,000 to 250,000 distinct CDR3 sequences; roughly 10% of these occur just once. The ten largest account for 21% of the sample. Material: blood, either unsorted or a sorted T cell fraction (not recorded which). The receptor set was obtained from a male donor with ankylosing spondylitis or in good health (not recorded which).

The chain combines TRBV11-2 with TRBJ2-3; 8 bases are a match to TRBD2. The germline V gene has CDR1 SGHAT and CDR2 FQNNGV. This CDR3 comprises 17 residues. V gave up 0 bases and J gave up 2 bases; unmatched junction bases: 7. CDR3 coding DNA: TGTGCCAGCAGCTTAGATTCGGGCGGGGGGATCACAGATACGCAGTATTTT. This translates into CASSLDSGGGITDTQYF.

This sequence joins TRBV6-2 or TRBV6-3 and TRBJ2-2, with 8 bases aligning to TRBD2. The CDR3 is made up of 17 amino acids. With V trimmed by 4 bases and J by 1 base, 8 bases remained unmatched. The V gene's germline CDR1 is MNHEY and CDR2 SVGEGT. For the CDR3, the DNA is TGTGCCAGCAGTTGGCCCCGCGCGGGGGGGAACACCGGGGAGCTGTTTTTT. Translating it yields CASSWPRAGGNTGELFF.

V is TRBV30 and J is TRBJ2-7; D is unresolved. The CDR3 loop spans 12 amino acids. The germline CDR1 and CDR2 sequences are GTSNPN and SVGIG (reference sequence). V lost 5 bases, J lost 0 bases, and 8 bases lay in between. CDR3 in amino acids: CAWGKSSYEQYF. The CDR3 coding sequence is TGTGCCTGGGGGAAAAGCTCCTACGAGCAGTACTTC.

This sequence joins TRBV3-1 and TRBJ2-2; 12 bases are a match to TRBD2. With V trimmed by 4 bases and J by 2 bases, 5 bases remained unmatched. The V gene's germline CDR1 is LGHDT and CDR2 YNNKEL (reference sequence). The CDR3 is made up of 17 amino acids. CDR3 in DNA: TGTGCCAGCAGCCGAGGACTAGCGGGGCGCAACACCGGGGAGCTGTTTTTT. This gives the protein CASSRGLAGRNTGELFF.

The gene calls are TRBV6-8 and TRBJ1-4, with a weak D call TRBD1 (6 bases). Germline CDR1 is MNHGY and CDR2 is SAAAGT. CDR3 length equals 14 residues. V gave up 8 bases and J gave up 8 bases, with 18 bases separating them. The CDR3 here is CASPLQQGDEKLFF. The DNA of the CDR3 is TGTGCCAGCCCACTCCAACAGGGCGACGAAAAACTGTTTTTT.

The chain links TRBV12-3 or TRBV12-4 to TRBJ2-2; possibly TRBD1 or TRBD2 for D (5 bases each). This CDR3 is 16 amino acids long. V lost 5 bases to trimming and J lost 3 bases, with 16 bases between them. The chain's CDR3 is CASSNTGQGDTGELFF. The CDR3, as DNA: TGTGCCAGCAGTAACACGGGGCAGGGCGACACCGGGGAGCTGTTTTTT.

Ten or more counts support this clonotype. The chain is built from TRBV11-2 and TRBJ2-1; TRBD2 agrees at 13 bases. The CDR3 sequence is 16 residues long. CDR1 and CDR2 (germline): SGHAT, FQNNGV. The trim removed 3 bases at V and 10 bases at J, leaving 9 bases unmatched. Written as DNA, the CDR3 is TGTGCCAGCAGCTTGGGGACTAGCGGGGTGTTGGAGGAGCAGTTCTTC. Residues: CASSLGTSGVLEEQFF.

About this clonotype itself: One base away lies a much larger clone, so this may be a sequencing read error. The rearrangement uses TRBV19 and TRBJ1-2; 11 nucleotides line up with TRBD1. The length of the CDR3 is 14 residues. Germline V lookup: CDR1 LNHDA, CDR2 SQIVND (reference sequence). The chain's CDR3 is CASSSRTGGFGSTF. Here the CDR3 DNA reads TGTGCCAGTAGTTCCCGGACAGGGGGCTTTGGCTCCACCTTC.

Ten or more counts support this clonotype. The chain has TRBV20-1 and TRBJ2-1, with 9 bases that match TRBD1. CDR1 is DFQATT and CDR2 is SNEGSKA in the germline V gene (reference sequence). Unmatched junction bases numbered 10, after V lost 0 bases and J lost 7 bases. There are 16 residues in the CDR3. Here the CDR3 DNA reads TGCAGTGCTAGAGATCCCCGAGACAGGGGGGCAAATGAGCAGTTCTTC. Its protein is CSARDPRDRGANEQFF.

This chain uses TRBV11-2 with TRBJ2-7, with D possibly being TRBD2 (7 bases). V was pared by 2 bases and J by 2 bases, with 13 bases between. Germline-derived CDR1 and CDR2 are SGHAT and FQNNGV. The CDR3 is made up of 15 amino acids. DNA of the CDR3: TGTGCCAGCAGCTTATTGGCGGGGGCGCCCTACGAGCAGTACTTC. Amino acid sequence: CASSLLAGAPYEQYF.

This clonotype has at least ten counts. V and J are TRBV7-2 and TRBJ2-7; D gene uncertain. This CDR3 contains 13 residues. The germline gives CDR1 SGHTA, CDR2 FQGNSA. With 7 bases removed from V and 3 bases from J, the gap between germline ends came to 13 bases. CDR3 sequence (DNA): TGTGCCAGCAACCAAGACGGCCTCTACGAGCAGTACTTC. Translated: CASNQDGLYEQYF.

In the case of this clonotype: A much larger clone differs by one base, so this may be a read error. The J gene is TRBJ1-3, the V gene TRBV5-1; unclear D gene. Per the germline V gene, CDR1 is SGHRS and CDR2 is YFSETQ. There are 16 residues in the CDR3. This chain's CDR3 is CASSFTRGASANTIYF. Written as DNA, the CDR3 is TGCGCCAGCAGCTTCACCCGAGGAGCCTCTGCAAACACCATATATTTT.

This clonotype has ten or more counts. The chain joins TRBV20-1 to TRBJ1-1; D not certain. In germline, CDR1 is DFQATT, CDR2 SNEGSKA (reference sequence). This CDR3 has 11 amino acids. Trimming cost V 6 bases and J 0 bases, with 5 bases left between them. The CDR3 DNA follows: TGCAGTGCCGAGATGAACACTGAAGCTTTCTTT. Translated: CSAEMNTEAFF.

The rearrangement joins TRBV2 to TRBJ1-5; tentative D call: TRBD1 (5 bases). This CDR3 spans 15 amino acids. The ends were cut back, 5 bases at V and 4 bases at J, with 15 bases in the middle. Germline assignment: CDR1 SNHLY and CDR2 FYNNEI. The CDR3 protein is CASSLDKGRNQPQHF. CDR3 DNA sequence: TGTGCCAGCAGTTTGGACAAGGGACGGAATCAGCCCCAGCATTTT.

This clonotype was observed many times. The V gene is TRBV5-6, the J gene TRBJ1-5, with 8 bases that match TRBD1. Germline-derived CDR1 and CDR2 are SGHDT and YYEEEE. V lost 4 bases, J lost 4 bases, and 7 bases stayed unmatched. The CDR3 totals 15 residues. The CDR3 sequence: CASSVRQGLNQPQHF. The CDR3 region has the DNA TGTGCCAGCAGCGTCCGACAGGGGTTAAATCAGCCCCAGCATTTT.

There are many counts of this clonotype. This chain connects TRBV2 to TRBJ1-2; D not resolved. The CDR3 is made up of 13 amino acids. In germline, CDR1 is SNHLY, CDR2 FYNNEI. Trimming took off 2 bases at V and 2 bases at J, with 6 bases between the two ends. DNA of the CDR3: TGTGCCAGCAGTGAATCTCCGAACTATGGCTACACCTTC. It is translated as CASSESPNYGYTF.

The table lists this clonotype with a few counts. V is TRBV12-3 or TRBV12-4 and J is TRBJ2-3; no clear D. V shed 8 bases and J shed 6 bases, with 9 bases lying between them. CDR3 length: 11 residues. CDR3 loop: CASRERDTQYF. DNA for the CDR3: TGTGCCAGCCGTGAGAGGGATACGCAGTATTTT.

Only a few counts were recorded for this clonotype. This chain connects TRBV7-3 to TRBJ2-3; possible D gene TRBD2, 7 bases. V was pared by 5 bases and J by 3 bases, with 18 bases between. This CDR3 is 16 amino acids long. The germline CDR1 and CDR2 sequences are SGHTA and FQGTGA. CDR3 sequence: CASSPGGAFRTDTQYF. The CDR3 coding sequence is TGTGCCAGCAGCCCTGGGGGGGCCTTTAGGACAGATACGCAGTATTTT.

This clonotype appeared many times. This sequence joins TRBV19 and TRBJ2-1; either TRBD1 or TRBD2 may supply D (5 bases each). CDR1 and CDR2 from the germline V gene are LNHDA and SQIVND (reference sequence). The V and J ends lost 10 bases and 2 bases respectively, with 15 bases between them. The CDR3 contains 14 residues. This chain's CDR3 is CATRRDPPYNEQFF. The CDR3 coding sequence is TGTGCCACCCGCAGGGACCCCCCCTACAATGAGCAGTTCTTC.

This clonotype was detected many times. The chain carries TRBV20-1 and TRBJ2-3; TRBD2 matches at 9 bases. Looked up from germline, CDR1 is DFQATT and CDR2 is SNEGSKA (reference sequence). Unmatched junction bases numbered 5, after V lost 5 bases and J lost 2 bases. The CDR3 is made up of 14 amino acids. CDR3 DNA sequence: TGCAGTGCTGGAAAGCGGGGGGACACAGATACGCAGTATTTT. Its translation is CSAGKRGDTDTQYF.